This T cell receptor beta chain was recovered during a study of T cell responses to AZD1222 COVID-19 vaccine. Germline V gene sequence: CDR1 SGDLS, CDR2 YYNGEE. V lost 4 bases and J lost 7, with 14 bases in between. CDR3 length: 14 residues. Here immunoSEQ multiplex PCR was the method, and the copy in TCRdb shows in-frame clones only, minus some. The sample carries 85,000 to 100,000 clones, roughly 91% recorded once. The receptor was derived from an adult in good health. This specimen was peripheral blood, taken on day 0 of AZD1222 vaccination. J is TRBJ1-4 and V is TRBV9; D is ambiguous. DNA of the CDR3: TGTGCCAGCAGCCCTAGGGTGGAGGGTGAAAAACTGTTTTTT. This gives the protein CASSPRVEGEKLFF.